The rows below give T cell receptor beta chains drawn from one sample of a study of early T cells in non-severe SARS-CoV-2 infection. Via MiXCR, TCRdb re-called the 5' RACE reads, giving one row per CDR3 protein. The table records around 64,000 distinct CDR3 sequences, roughly 13% of them present only once. The starting material was whole blood, obtained at baseline. The receptors here all came from an adult who was a healthcare worker with PCR-confirmed SARS-CoV-2 infection or an uninfected control (not recorded which). Both conserved end residues are part of each CDR3. A D gene is named only where the DNA matches it firmly. Size is omitted from some rows. Given values are once, few, many or a class for expanded clones.

TRBJ2-1 NA NA 13 TRBV4-1 TGCGCCAGCAGCCAAGCCCTATGGGGGAGCGAGTTCTTC CASSQALWGSEFF
TRBJ2-3 many NA 15 TRBV24-1 TGTGCCACTGGTCATAGTGGGGGGGCTCCCGGTGGGCAGTATTTT CATGHSGGAPGGQYF
TRBJ2-5 many NA 13 TRBV28 TGTGCCAGCACCAAGGACGGAAGGGAGACCCAGTACTTC CASTKDGRETQYF
TRBJ2-1 many TRBD1 15 TRBV28 TGTGCCAGCCACGTCCGGGACAGGGGGCCCGATGAGCAGTTCTTC CASHVRDRGPDEQFF
TRBJ2-6 many NA 14 TRBV29-1 TGCAGCGTTGTTTCCGGAGCAGGGGCCAACGTCCTGACTTTC CSVVSGAGANVLTF
TRBJ2-2 NA TRBD2 13 TRBV7-6 TGTGCCAGCAGACTAGCGGGGACCGGGGAGCTGTTTTTT CASRLAGTGELFF
TRBJ2-3 many NA 15 TRBV6-6 TGTGCCAGCAGTTCAACACCCCGGGGAACAGATACGCAGTATTTT CASSSTPRGTDTQYF
TRBJ1-1 NA TRBD1 12 TRBV30 TGTGCCTGGAGTGAACAGGGGGCTGAAGCTTTCTTT CAWSEQGAEAFF
TRBJ2-7 NA NA 13 TRBV12-3/TRBV12-4 TGTGCCAGCGGGGGGCCTCCCTCCTACGAGCAGTACTTC CASGGPPSYEQYF
TRBJ2-2 few NA 13 TRBV19 TGTGCCAGTAAAGACAGACCCACCGGGGAGCTGTTTTTT CASKDRPTGELFF
TRBJ1-5 NA NA 15 TRBV5-5 TGTGCCAGCTCACTCATGTGGGGGGACAATCAGCCCCAGCATTTT CASSLMWGDNQPQHF
TRBJ2-7 NA TRBD1 15 TRBV11-2 TGTGCCAGCAGCTTAGAGGCAGGGGGCCCCTACGAGCAGTACTTC CASSLEAGGPYEQYF
TRBJ2-3 few NA 16 TRBV20-1 TGCAGTGCCTCGATTCGGGCGGTAATGTCCACAGATACGCAGTATTTT CSASIRAVMSTDTQYF
TRBJ2-5 NA NA 15 TRBV24-1 TGTGCCACCAGTGATCACCGGGACTCGGCAGAGACCCAGTACTTC CATSDHRDSAETQYF
TRBJ2-2 many NA 14 TRBV2 TGTGCCAGCAGTCCCGACAGGAACACCGGGGAGCTGTTTTTT CASSPDRNTGELFF
TRBJ2-5 few TRBD1 14 TRBV5-1 TGCGCCAGCAGCGGGGGGACAGGACAAGAGACCCAGTACTTC CASSGGTGQETQYF
TRBJ2-3 NA NA 15 TRBV19 TGTGCCAGTAACCTACAGGGACCTAGCACAGATACGCAGTATTTT CASNLQGPSTDTQYF
TRBJ2-1 few NA 15 TRBV7-9 TGTGCCAGCAGCCCACAGGGATTCTCCTACAATGAGCAGTTCTTC CASSPQGFSYNEQFF
TRBJ2-5 NA TRBD2 15 TRBV3-1 TGTGCCAGCAGCCAAGAGCGAGCGGGAGAAAAGACCCAGTACTTC CASSQERAGEKTQYF
TRBJ1-1 many TRBD1 16 TRBV18 TGTGCCAGCTCACCAGACAACAGGGGGATGAACACTGAAGCTTTCTTT CASSPDNRGMNTEAFF
TRBJ1-1 NA NA 18 TRBV25-1 TGTGCCAAGGCCACCCTCGCCGGGGGGCGCTCGGAGGGCACTGAAGCTTTCTTT CAKATLAGGRSEGTEAFF
TRBJ2-3 few TRBD2 15 TRBV5-1 TGCGCCAGCAGCTTGTTAGCGGGGGTCACAGATACGCAGTATTTT CASSLLAGVTDTQYF
TRBJ2-7 few TRBD2 15 TRBV6-2/TRBV6-3 TGTGCCAGCAGTTACCCGACTAGCGGCTCCTACGAGCAGTACTTC CASSYPTSGSYEQYF
TRBJ2-2 NA NA 17 TRBV25-1 TGTGCCAGCAGTGAGTTACTGAGATGGAGGGGCTCCGGGGAGCTGTTTTTT CASSELLRWRGSGELFF
TRBJ2-7 NA NA 13 TRBV7-9 TGTGCCAGCAGTGCACCGCAGCGCTACGAGCAGTACTTC CASSAPQRYEQYF
TRBJ1-1 NA TRBD1 15 TRBV7-2 TGTGCCAGCAGCTCAAAGGACAGGATGAACACTGAAGCTTTCTTT CASSSKDRMNTEAFF
TRBJ2-7 few NA 15 TRBV4-3 TGCGCCAGCAGCCAAGCCGGGGGCAGACCCTACGAGCAGTACTTC CASSQAGGRPYEQYF